This paragraph covers one T cell receptor (beta chain) sequence. Antigen specificity is unknown. The sample originates from a study of CD8+ T cells in alopecia areata. Study observations and caveats: Clonality exceeded that of normal scalp in lesional scalp, most notably in alopecia totalis/universalis. Mouse data revealed clearer TCR sharing than patient data did, a gap possibly tied to HLA. The study also sequences resident alphabeta T cells of normal skin in scalp samples.

Sorted out of PBMCs were CD4+ T cells and CD8+ T cells. The authors extracted RNA and reverse transcribed it into cDNA as the sequencing template. Profiling relied on immunoSEQ multiplex PCR, and the TCRdb table lists in-frame clones only, not all of them. The sample lists around 150,000 clones; around two thirds were seen once. Specimen: CD8+ T cells sorted from blood. This receptor was taken from a human donor in good health.

The CDR3 sequence: CASSLSMGNTEAFF. DNA for the CDR3: TGTGCCAGCAGCTTGAGTATGGGAAACACTGAAGCTTTCTTT. This chain links TRBV11-2 with TRBJ1-1; the D is unclear. Germline V CDR1 and CDR2: SGHAT, FQNNGV. The CDR3 extends over 14 amino acids. Between the trimmed V and J ends, which lost 3 bases and 2 bases, there was a span of 10 bases.